This TCR beta chain appears in the sequencing data of a study of OX40 agonist ivuxolimab in advanced cancers. Study background: Ivuxolimab, which patients received intravenously every 2 weeks, was dosed at 0.01 to 10 mg/kg. Patients treated during dose escalation were battling hepatocellular carcinoma, melanoma, renal cell or head and neck cancer. Study-wide points: CD8+ T cells averaged more expanded clones than CD4+.

In the case of this clone: As yet, its antigen is unknown.

Deletions cut 5 bases from V and 3 bases from J, with 8 bases between. Germline V CDR1 and CDR2: LNHDA, SQIVND (reference sequence). The CDR3 loop spans 13 amino acids. Sequenced by immunoSEQ multiplex PCR; TCRdb stores in-frame clones only, minus some. The top ten clones hold roughly 13% of a sample with roughly 20,000 clones, 83% of them seen once. This TCR was recovered from an adult with an advanced solid tumor such as melanoma, head and neck, liver or kidney cancer. This specimen was CD4+ or CD8+ T cells sorted from blood, taken in a trial of the OX40 agonist ivuxolimab. The rearrangement links TRBV19 to TRBJ1-5; D gene uncertain. CDR3 in DNA: TGTGCCAGTAGTGAGGAAATCAATCAGCCCCAGCATTTT. Protein sequence: CASSEEINQPQHF.